The source of this T cell receptor beta chain is a study of OX40 agonist ivuxolimab in advanced cancers. Trimming removed 3 bases at V and 6 bases at J, with 8 bases between. Looked up from germline, CDR1 is DFQATT and CDR2 is SNEGSKA (reference sequence). The CDR3 spans 11 residues. TCRdb's copy holds only in-frame clones and misses some; the assay was immunoSEQ multiplex PCR. In the table there are more than 100,000 clones, 80% to 90% of which are singletons. The material was CD4+ or CD8+ T cells sorted from blood, obtained in a trial of the OX40 agonist ivuxolimab. This sequence originates from an adult with an advanced solid tumor such as melanoma, head and neck, liver or kidney cancer. The chain employs TRBV20-1 and TRBJ1-2; D is unresolved. CDR3 sequence (DNA): TGCAGTGCTAGTCGGCAGGATGGCTACACCTTC. Residues: CSASRQDGYTF.